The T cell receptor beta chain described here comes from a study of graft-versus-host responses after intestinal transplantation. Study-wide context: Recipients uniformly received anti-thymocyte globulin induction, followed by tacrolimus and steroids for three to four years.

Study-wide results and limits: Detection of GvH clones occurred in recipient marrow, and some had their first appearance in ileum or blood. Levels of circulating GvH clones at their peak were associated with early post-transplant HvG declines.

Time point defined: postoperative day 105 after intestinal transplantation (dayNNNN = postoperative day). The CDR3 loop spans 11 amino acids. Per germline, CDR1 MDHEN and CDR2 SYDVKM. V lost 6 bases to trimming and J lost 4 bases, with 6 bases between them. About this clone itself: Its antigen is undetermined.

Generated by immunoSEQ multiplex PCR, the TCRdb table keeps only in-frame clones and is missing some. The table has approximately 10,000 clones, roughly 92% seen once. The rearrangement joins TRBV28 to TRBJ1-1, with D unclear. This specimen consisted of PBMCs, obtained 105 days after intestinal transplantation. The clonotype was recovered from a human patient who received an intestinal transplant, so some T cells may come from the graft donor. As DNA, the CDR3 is TGTGCCAGCAGGAAGGGCACTGAAGCTTTCTTT. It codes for CASRKGTEAFF.